A single TCR beta chain is shown here with its context. Its target is unknown. This sample was taken from a study of T cell responses to AZD1222 COVID-19 vaccine. Study-wide results and limits: Unmutated variant regions are reportedly targeted by nearly half of spike-specific TCRs. Baseline seropositives among AZD1222 recipients totaled only five to seven. It should be noted that donors were predominantly white British and more often female, and clonal diversity was possibly underestimated.

The protocol was immunoSEQ multiplex PCR, while the TCRdb copy is restricted to in-frame clones and leaves out a portion. The profile shows roughly 100,000 clones, about 90% of them singletons. This receptor was obtained from an adult who received the AZD1222 COVID-19 vaccine. The specimen comprised peripheral blood, sampled 28 days after the second AZD1222 dose.

CDR3 sequence: CASRARTDTEAFF. The CDR3, as DNA: TGTGCCAGTCGCGCTCGGACGGACACTGAAGCTTTCTTT. V gene TRBV19 combines with J gene TRBJ1-1; D is unclear. In germline, CDR1 is LNHDA, CDR2 SQIVND (reference sequence). Trimming left V 8 bases short and J 3 bases short, with 13 bases between. The CDR3 consists of 13 residues.